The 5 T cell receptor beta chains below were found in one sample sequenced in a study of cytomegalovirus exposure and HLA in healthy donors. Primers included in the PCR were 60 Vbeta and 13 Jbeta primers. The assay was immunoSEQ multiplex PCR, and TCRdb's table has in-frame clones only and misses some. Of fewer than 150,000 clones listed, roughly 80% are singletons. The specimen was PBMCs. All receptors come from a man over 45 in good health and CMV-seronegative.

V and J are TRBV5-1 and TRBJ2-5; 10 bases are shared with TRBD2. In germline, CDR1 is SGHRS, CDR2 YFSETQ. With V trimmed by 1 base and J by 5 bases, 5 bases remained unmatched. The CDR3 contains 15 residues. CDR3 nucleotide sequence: TGCGCCAGCAGCTTGACCGGGACTAGCGTTGAGACCCAGTACTTC. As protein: CASSLTGTSVETQYF.

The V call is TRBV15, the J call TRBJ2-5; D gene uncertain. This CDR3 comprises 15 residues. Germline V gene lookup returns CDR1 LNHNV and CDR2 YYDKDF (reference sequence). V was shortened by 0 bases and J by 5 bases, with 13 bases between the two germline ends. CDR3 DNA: TGTGCCACCAGCAGAGATTTCGTCTTCCGGGAGACCCAGTACTTC. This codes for CATSRDFVFRETQYF.

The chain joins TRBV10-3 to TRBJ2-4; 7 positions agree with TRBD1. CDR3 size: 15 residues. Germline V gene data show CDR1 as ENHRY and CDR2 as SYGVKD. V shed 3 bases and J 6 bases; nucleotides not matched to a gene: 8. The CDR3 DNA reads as TGTGCCATCAGTGAACTACAGGGGATCCCAAACATTCAGTACTTC. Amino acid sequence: CAISELQGIPNIQYF.

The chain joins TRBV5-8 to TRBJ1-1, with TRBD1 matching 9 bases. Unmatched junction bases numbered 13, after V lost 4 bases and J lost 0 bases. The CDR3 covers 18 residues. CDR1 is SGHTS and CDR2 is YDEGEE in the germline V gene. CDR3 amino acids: CASSRPGQGVGMNTEAFF. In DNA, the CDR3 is TGTGCCAGCAGCAGACCGGGACAGGGTGTGGGGATGAACACTGAAGCTTTCTTT.

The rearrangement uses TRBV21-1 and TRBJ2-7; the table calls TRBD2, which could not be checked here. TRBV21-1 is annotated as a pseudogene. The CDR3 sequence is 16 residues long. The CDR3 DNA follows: TGTGCCAGCAGCCCTCGACTTGAGGGAAGCTCCTACGAGCAGTACTTC. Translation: CASSPRLEGSSYEQYF.